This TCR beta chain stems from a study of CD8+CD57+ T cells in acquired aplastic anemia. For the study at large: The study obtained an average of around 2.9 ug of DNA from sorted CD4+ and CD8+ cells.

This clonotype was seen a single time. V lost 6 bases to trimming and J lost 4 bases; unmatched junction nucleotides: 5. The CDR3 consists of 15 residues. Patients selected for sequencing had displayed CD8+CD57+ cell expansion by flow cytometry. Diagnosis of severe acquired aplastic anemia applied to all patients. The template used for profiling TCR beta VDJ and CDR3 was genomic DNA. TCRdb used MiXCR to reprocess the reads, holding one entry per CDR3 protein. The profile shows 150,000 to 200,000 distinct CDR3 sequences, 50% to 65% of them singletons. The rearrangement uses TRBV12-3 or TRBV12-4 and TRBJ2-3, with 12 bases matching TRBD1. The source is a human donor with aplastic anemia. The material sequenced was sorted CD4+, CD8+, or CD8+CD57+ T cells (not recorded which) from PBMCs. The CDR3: CASSGGTGGADTQYF. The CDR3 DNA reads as TGTGCCAGCAGCGGAGGGACAGGGGGCGCAGATACGCAGTATTTT.